Presented here are 3 T cell receptor beta chains from one specimen sequenced in a study of OX40 agonist ivuxolimab in advanced cancers. The table came from immunoSEQ multiplex PCR; TCRdb's copy has only in-frame clones and leaves some out. The repertoire has about 27,000 clones, roughly 80% of them found once; the top ten carry 25% to 35%. The sequences come from CD4+ or CD8+ T cells sorted from blood, collected in a trial of the OX40 agonist ivuxolimab. These receptors all come from an adult with an advanced solid tumor such as melanoma, head and neck, liver or kidney cancer.

V is TRBV23-1 and J is TRBJ1-3, with 8 bases fitting TRBD1. TRBV23-1 is an open reading frame, and its role is uncertain. J lost 0 bases, V lost 1 base, and 2 bases had no gene match. The CDR3 is 16 amino acids. The CDR3 loop is CASSQCGQGSGNTIYF. Here the CDR3 DNA reads TGCGCCAGCAGTCAATGCGGACAGGGCTCTGGAAACACCATATATTTT.

The chain recombines TRBV6-1 with TRBJ2-1; TRBD2 might be the D (6 bases). This CDR3 has 11 amino acids. Trimming cost V 7 bases and J 15 bases, with 16 bases left between them. Germline CDR1 is MNHNS and CDR2 is SASEGT. The CDR3 region is CASTLGSLAFF. The CDR3 DNA follows: TGTGCCAGCACCCTCGGGAGCCTAGCGTTCTTC.

This chain joins TRBV20-1 and TRBJ2-7; weak D call: TRBD2 (6 bases). The CDR3 contains 10 residues. The germline V gene has CDR1 DFQATT and CDR2 SNEGSKA (reference sequence). The V end was cut by 5 bases, the J end by 4 bases, with 6 bases between. CDR3 amino acids: CSAGGYEQYF. The CDR3 DNA reads TGCAGTGCTGGAGGGTACGAGCAGTACTTC.